Below, one TCR beta chain is given with its context. The sample holds other DNA sequences that translate to the same CDR3. The sample originates from a study of blood T cell repertoires in COVID-19. Background on the study: The United States, Italy and Spain provided the acute and convalescent COVID-19 samples.

Produced via immunoSEQ multiplex PCR; TCRdb's table is partial and in-frame only. The sample contains roughly 230,000 clones, about 85% of which appear only once. Assignment of participants to cohorts was predicated upon participant-reported clinical history. Within 2 weeks before study entry, exposed participants met a COVID-19 case. V was trimmed by 5 bases and J by 2 bases, leaving 9 bases between them. Per the germline V gene, CDR1 is SGHAT and CDR2 is FQNNGV. The CDR3 loop spans 13 amino acids. The TCR sequence derives from a woman in her forties or fifties who had been exposed to COVID-19. What was sequenced was PBMCs or T cells enriched from blood (not recorded which). This chain joins TRBV11-2 and TRBJ1-1, with D possibly being TRBD1 (6 bases). The CDR3 reads CASSLQGNTEAFF. CDR3 bases: TGTGCCAGCAGCCTACAGGGTAACACTGAAGCTTTCTTT.